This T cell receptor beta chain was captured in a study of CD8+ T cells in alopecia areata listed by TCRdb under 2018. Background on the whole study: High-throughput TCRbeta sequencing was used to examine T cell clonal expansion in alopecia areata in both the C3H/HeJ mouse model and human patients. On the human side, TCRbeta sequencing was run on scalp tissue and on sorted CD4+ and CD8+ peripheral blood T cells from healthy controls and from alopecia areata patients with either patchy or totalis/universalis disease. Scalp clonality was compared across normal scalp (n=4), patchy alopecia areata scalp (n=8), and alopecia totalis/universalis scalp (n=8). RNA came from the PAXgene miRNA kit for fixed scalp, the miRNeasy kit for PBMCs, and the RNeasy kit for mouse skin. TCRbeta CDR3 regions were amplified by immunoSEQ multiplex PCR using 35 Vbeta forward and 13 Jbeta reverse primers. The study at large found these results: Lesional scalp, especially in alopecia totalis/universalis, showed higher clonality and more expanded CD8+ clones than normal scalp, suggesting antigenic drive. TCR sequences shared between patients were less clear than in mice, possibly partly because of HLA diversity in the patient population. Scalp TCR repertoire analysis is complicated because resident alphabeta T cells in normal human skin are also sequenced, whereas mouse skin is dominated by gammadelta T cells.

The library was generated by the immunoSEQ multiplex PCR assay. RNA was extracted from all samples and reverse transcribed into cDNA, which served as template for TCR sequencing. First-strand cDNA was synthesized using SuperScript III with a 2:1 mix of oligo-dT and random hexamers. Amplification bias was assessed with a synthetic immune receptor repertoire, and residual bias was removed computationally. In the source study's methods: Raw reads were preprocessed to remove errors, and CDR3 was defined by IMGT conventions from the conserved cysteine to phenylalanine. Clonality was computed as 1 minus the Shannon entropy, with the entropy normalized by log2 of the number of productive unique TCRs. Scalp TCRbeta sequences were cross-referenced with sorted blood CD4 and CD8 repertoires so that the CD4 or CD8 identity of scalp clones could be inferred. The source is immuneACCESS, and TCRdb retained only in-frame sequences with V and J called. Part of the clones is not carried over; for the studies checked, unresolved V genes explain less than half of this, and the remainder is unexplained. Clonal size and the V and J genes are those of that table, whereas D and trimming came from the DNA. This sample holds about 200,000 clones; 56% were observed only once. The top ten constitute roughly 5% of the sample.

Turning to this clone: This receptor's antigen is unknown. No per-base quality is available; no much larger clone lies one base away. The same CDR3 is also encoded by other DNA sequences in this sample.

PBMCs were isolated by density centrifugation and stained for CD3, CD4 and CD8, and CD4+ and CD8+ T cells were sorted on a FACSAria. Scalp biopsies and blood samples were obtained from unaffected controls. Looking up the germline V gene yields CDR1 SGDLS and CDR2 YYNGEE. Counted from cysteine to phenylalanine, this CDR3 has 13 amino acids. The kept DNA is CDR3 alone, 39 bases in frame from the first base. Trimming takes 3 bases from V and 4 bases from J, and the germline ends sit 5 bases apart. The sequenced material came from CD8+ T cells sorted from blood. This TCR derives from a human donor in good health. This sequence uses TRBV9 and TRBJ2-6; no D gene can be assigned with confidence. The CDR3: CASSGSGANVLTF. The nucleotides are TGTGCCAGCAGCGGATCAGGGGCCAACGTCCTGACTTTC. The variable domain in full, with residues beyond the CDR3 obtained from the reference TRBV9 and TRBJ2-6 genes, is DSGVTQTPKHLITATGQRVTLRCSPRSGDLSVYWYQQSLDQGLQFLIQYYNGEERAKGNILERFSAQQFPDLHSELNLSSLELGDSALYFCASSGSGANVLTFGAGSRLTVL.